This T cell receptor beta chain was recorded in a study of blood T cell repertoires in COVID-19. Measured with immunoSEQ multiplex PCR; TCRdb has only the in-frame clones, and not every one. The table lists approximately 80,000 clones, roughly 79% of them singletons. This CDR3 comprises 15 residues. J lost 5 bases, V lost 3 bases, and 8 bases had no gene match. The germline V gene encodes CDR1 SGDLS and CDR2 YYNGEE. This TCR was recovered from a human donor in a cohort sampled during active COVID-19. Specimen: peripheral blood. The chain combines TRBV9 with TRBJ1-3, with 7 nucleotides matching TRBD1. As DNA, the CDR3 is TGTGCCAGCAGCGACGACAGGGTCTCGAGAAACACCATATATTTT. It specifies CASSDDRVSRNTIYF.